This T cell receptor (beta chain) comes out of a study of PD-1 blockade in classical Hodgkin lymphoma. Per germline, CDR1 MGHDK and CDR2 SYGVNS. CDR3 length: 14 residues. V dropped 3 bases and J dropped 4 bases, with 12 bases sitting between them. TCRdb's table, derived via immunoSEQ multiplex PCR, lists solely in-frame clones and lacks some. The sample has 15,000 to 20,000 clones, 84% seen once. This clone occurred a few times. Time point given: newly diagnosed, previously untreated cHL patient sample. The sequenced sample was peripheral blood mononuclear cells (PBMCs). V usage is TRBV25-1 and J usage is TRBJ1-2; D possibly corresponds to TRBD1 (5 bases). The source of this sequence is a human donor with classical Hodgkin lymphoma. CDR3 sequence: CASSEAGLAYGYTF. In DNA form, the CDR3 reads TGTGCCAGCAGTGAGGCAGGGCTTGCCTATGGCTACACCTTC.